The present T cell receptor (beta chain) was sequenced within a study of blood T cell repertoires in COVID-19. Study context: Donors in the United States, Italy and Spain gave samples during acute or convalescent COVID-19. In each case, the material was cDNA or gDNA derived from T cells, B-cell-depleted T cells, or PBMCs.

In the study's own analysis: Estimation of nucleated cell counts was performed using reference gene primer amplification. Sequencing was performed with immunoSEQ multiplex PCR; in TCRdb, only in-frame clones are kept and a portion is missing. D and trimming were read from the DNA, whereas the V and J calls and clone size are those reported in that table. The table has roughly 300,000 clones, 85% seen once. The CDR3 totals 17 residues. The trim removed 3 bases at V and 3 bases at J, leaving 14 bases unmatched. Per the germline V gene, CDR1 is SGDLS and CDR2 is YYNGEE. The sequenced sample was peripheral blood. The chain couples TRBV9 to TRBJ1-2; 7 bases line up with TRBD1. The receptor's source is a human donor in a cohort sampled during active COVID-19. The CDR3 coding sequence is TGTGCCAGCAGCGCGCTCCCCGTGAAAACAGGGGACTATGGCTACACCTTC. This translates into CASSALPVKTGDYGYTF.